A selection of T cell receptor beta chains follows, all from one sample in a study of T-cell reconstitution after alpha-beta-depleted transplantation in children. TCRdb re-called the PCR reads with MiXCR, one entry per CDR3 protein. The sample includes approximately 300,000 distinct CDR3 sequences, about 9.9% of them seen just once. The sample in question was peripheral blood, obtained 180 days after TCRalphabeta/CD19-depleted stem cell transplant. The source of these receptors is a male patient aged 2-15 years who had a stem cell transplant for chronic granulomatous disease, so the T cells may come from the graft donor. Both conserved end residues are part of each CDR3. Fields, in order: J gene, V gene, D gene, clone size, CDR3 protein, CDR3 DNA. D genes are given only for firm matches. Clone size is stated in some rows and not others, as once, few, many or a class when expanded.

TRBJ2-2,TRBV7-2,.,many,CASSPRQSLNTGELFF,TGTGCCAGCAGCCCTAGACAGTCACTGAACACCGGGGAGCTGTTTTTT
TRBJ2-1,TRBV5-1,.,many,CASSLVTPAYNEQFF,TGCGCCAGCAGCTTGGTGACCCCGGCCTACAATGAGCAGTTCTTC
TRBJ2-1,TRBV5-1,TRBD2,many,CASSLSLAGSQQFF,TGCGCCAGCAGCTTGAGTTTAGCGGGATCTCAGCAGTTCTTC
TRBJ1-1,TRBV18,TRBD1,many,CASSPTLTGYTEAFF,TGTGCCAGCTCACCCACCCTGACAGGGTACACTGAAGCTTTCTTT
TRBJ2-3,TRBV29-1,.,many,CSVELVRVTDTQYF,TGCAGCGTTGAGCTTGTCAGGGTAACAGATACGCAGTATTTT
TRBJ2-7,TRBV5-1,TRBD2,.,CASSLRLAGDYEQYF,TGCGCCAGCAGCCTAAGACTAGCGGGGGACTACGAGCAGTACTTC
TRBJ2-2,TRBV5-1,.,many,CASSYRGGRNTGELFF,TGCGCCAGCAGCTACAGGGGGGGCCGAAACACCGGGGAGCTGTTTTTT
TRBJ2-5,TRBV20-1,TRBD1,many,CSAWGRQGARETQYF,TGCAGTGCTTGGGGACGACAGGGGGCCAGGGAGACCCAGTACTTC
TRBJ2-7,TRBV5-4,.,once,CASSFSQGRWDEQYF,TGTGCCAGCAGCTTCTCCCAGGGCAGGTGGGACGAGCAGTACTTC
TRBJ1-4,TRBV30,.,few,CAWSVSWGEEKLFF,TGTGCCTGGAGTGTGTCGTGGGGGGAAGAAAAACTGTTTTTT
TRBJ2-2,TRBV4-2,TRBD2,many,CASSPVPGVKVAGGPWTGELFF,TGTGCCAGCAGCCCCGTCCCCGGGGTAAAAGTTGCGGGAGGGCCGTGGACCGGGGAGCTGTTTTTT
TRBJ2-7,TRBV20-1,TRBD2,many,CSARVPLAGIPSYEQYF,TGCAGTGCTAGAGTCCCTTTAGCGGGAATCCCCTCCTACGAGCAGTACTTC
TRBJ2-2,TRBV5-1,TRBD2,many,CASSPSSGRAIGELFF,TGCGCCAGCAGCCCCTCTAGCGGGAGGGCGATCGGGGAGCTGTTTTTT
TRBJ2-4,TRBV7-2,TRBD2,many,CASSLWGTTLEFGVQYF,TGTGCCAGCAGCTTATGGGGGACTACCCTAGAGTTCGGAGTTCAGTACTTC
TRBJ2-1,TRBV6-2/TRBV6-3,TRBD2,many,CASTKLADVNEQFF,TGTGCCAGCACTAAACTAGCGGATGTAAATGAGCAGTTCTTC
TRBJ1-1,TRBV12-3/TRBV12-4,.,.,CASSQRGGLNTEAFF,TGTGCCAGCAGTCAAAGGGGGGGGCTGAACACTGAAGCTTTCTTT
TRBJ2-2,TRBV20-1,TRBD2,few,CSARDWASGRIGTGELFF,TGCAGTGCTAGAGATTGGGCTAGCGGTAGGATTGGCACCGGGGAGCTGTTTTTT